This paragraph covers one T cell receptor (beta chain) sequence. Its specific antigen is unknown. There are no base qualities to consult, and no much larger clone falls within one base. This specimen comes from a study of blood T cell repertoires in COVID-19 (dated by TCRdb to 2020 to 2021). Background on the whole study: Samples covering the acute and convalescent phases of COVID-19 were provided by collaborators in the United States, Italy and Spain. The prospective study material was composed of cDNA or gDNA derived from T cells, B-cell-depleted T cells, or PBMCs. Nearly every sample came with metadata listing a de-identified subject ID, COVID-19 status, age in years and sex. Samples were obtained from the ongoing ImmuneRACE study (first 160 participants) and from some 1,200 subjects provided by 6 global collaborators. Deeply sampled blood TCRbeta repertoires from subjects exposed to, actively infected with, or recovered from COVID-19 were included in the dataset. The repertoires were released in a freely available public database meant as a resource for research on the immune response to SARS-CoV-2. Where available, HLA class I and class II types were taken from metadata supplied by the sample provider and were not determined by assay-based typing. Study-wide findings and limitations: The amount of clinical and demographic metadata varied by source and participant and was provided uncurated.

TCRbeta CDR3 regions were amplified from genomic DNA by means of the immunoSEQ Assay, a bias-controlled multiplex PCR. Per the authors' processing: The number of nucleated cells in each sample was estimated by amplification of reference gene primers within the assay. To quantify the absolute abundance of each unique TCRbeta CDR3 rearrangement, sequence reads were collapsed and filtered. Productive Simpson clonality was computed per sample as the square root of Simpson's diversity index over productive rearrangements. Held by TCRdb, this immuneACCESS table contains in-frame sequences only and omits some clones. Under half of the omission traces to an unresolved V gene where checked; the cause of the rest is unknown. V, J and clone size were drawn from that table, and D and trimming were deduced from the DNA. Here the sample has about 66,000 clones; 85% to 90% occur a single time. The ten most abundant clones make up roughly 1.4% of the sample.

Each collaborating institution followed its own protocols to collect whole blood in K2EDTA tubes. For TCRbeta analysis, collaborators shipped samples as frozen whole blood, isolated PBMCs, or DNA extracted from either of those sample types. The germline V gene provides CDR1 SGHRS and CDR2 YFSETQ. V trim: 0 bases; J trim: 4 bases; unmatched bases: 4. The CDR3 spans 15 residues, from the cysteine through the phenylalanine. The kept DNA is CDR3 alone, 45 bases in frame from the first base. This TCR was sampled from a man aged 60-69 years with acute or convalescent COVID-19. Sequenced: peripheral blood. The chain is made from TRBV5-1 and TRBJ1-3, with 7 bases matching TRBD1. The DNA sequence is as follows: TGCGCCAGCAGCTTGGTCGGGGACAGAGGAAACACCATATATTTT. It is translated as CASSLVGDRGNTIYF. Reference TRBV5-1 and TRBJ1-3 proteins supply the regions before and after the CDR3; the full variable domain is: KAGVTQTPRYLIKTRGQQVTLSCSPISGHRSVSWYQQTPGQGLQFLFEYFSETQRNKGNFPGRFSGRQFSNSRSEMNVSTLELGDSALYLCASSLVGDRGNTIYFGEGSWLTVV.